This T cell receptor (beta chain) was recorded in a study of human T cells and chemical hapten exposure (dated by TCRdb to the early 2020s). Broadly, across the study: For sensitization, 2% DPC in acetone was applied to a 2 cm by 2 cm area of upper inner arm skin. In alopecia patients, the study followed how the peripheral blood TCR repertoire changed in vivo over primary and secondary sensitization to diphenylcyclopropenone (DPC), a hapten. Libraries were pooled for sequencing, and per-sample TCR yields varied mainly because of small differences in library volumes within the pool. Blood was sampled from patients pre-sensitization (week 0) and at 2, 6 and about 24 weeks after DPC sensitization. Patch testing was done on the upper back using Finn chambers containing 0.01% DPC, and results were scored after 6 days according to International Contact Dermatitis Research Group standards. Patients additionally received weekly therapeutic DPC doses to the scalp throughout the roughly 26-week study period. Blood for TCR sequencing was provided by twenty-nine alopecia patients at one to four time points (pre-sensitization, 2, 6 and 24 weeks). The mostly female patient cohort included alopecia areata with under or over 50% scalp involvement, alopecia totalis and alopecia universalis. Broad study findings and their caveats: The number of TCRs above 1 in 1000 frequency did not change with DPC sensitization; there was no evidence of global repertoire structure alterations. Repeated subsampling changed both the strength of the expansion versus patch-test correlation and the threshold at which that correlation became significant. Significantly more large CDR3 similarity clusters were formed by expanded TCRs than by pre-sensitization or healthy control sets, consistent with antigen-driven responses. A positive correlation was found between the number of PT1 expanded TCRs and patch test score, with significance reached at thresholds 8, 16 and 32 but not 4. Because all patients had alopecia, a presumed autoimmune disease, the immune response of the patients might differ from that of healthy individuals.

Per the germline V gene, LGHNA is the CDR1 and YSLEER is the CDR2. V loses 0 bases of germline sequence and J loses 2 bases, and the interval between the two ends is 16 bases. The CDR3 spans 17 residues, from the cysteine through the phenylalanine. CDR3 DNA is the only sequence kept; it has 51 bases, read in frame from the first base. This clonotype was detected a few times. Its target antigen remains unknown. Base quality data are lacking; no much larger clone is found one base away. The sample's time point label, decoded: pre-sensitization, week 0. The label giving this sample's treatment or condition can be read as: therapeutic diphenylcyclopropenone sensitization with weekly scalp DPC. Blood at each patch-test visit was drawn before the patch test was applied. Patients were eligible if aged 18 to 70, diagnosed with alopecia and judged suitable for DPC therapy, and pregnant patients were excluded. Total RNA was extracted from unfractionated whole blood collected in Tempus Blood RNA tubes.

The library was produced with RACE. Sequencing took place on a NextSeq 500. During library preparation, unique molecular identifiers were attached to individual cDNA molecules so that TCRs could be counted in a quantitative, reproducible way. Each blood RNA sample was used to sequence both TCR alpha and TCR beta chains. In the source study's methods: A median of about 100,000 TCRs per sample was observed, with a range of about 23,224 to 690,600. V, J and CDR3 annotation of the TCR reads was performed with the Decombinator software suite. For the PS versus PT1 abundance plots, all samples were subsampled to the same number of TCRs (28,000). TCRs were defined as expanded if absent before sensitization and observed at least eight times at the 2-week time point. The public reads were reanalyzed by TCRdb: fastp trimming at Q25, MiXCR alignment, in-frame beta chains only. Rows merge per CDR3 protein into single entries with the most common DNA and genes. These V and J calls derive from TCRdb rather than the authors' analysis. The sample has around 250,000 distinct CDR3 sequences on record, about 8.6% of them singletons. Less than 3% of the sample is taken by the ten largest.

Recombination linked TRBV4-3 to TRBJ1-1, and perhaps TRBD1 as D gene, on 6 matching bases. The starting material was whole blood, obtained in connection with sensitization to the hapten diphenylcyclopropenone (DPC). This clonotype originated in a middle-aged woman with alopecia areata. Some clones in this sample may be carry-over from other donors' samples. The CDR3 protein: CASSQDIGQSLNTEAFF. At the DNA level, the sequence is TGCGCCAGCAGCCAAGATATAGGACAGAGCCTTAACACTGAAGCTTTCTTT.